These T cell receptor beta chains were read from a single sample in a study of patients and donors after allogeneic stem cell transplantation. A single record per CDR3 protein comes from TCRdb applying MiXCR to the RT-PCR reads. Of roughly 940,000 distinct CDR3 sequences in the sample, about 20% were seen once. Sequenced input: blood, either unsorted or a sorted T cell fraction (not recorded which). The receptors derive from a human donor who was either an allogeneic HSCT recipient or a stem cell or donor lymphocyte infusion donor (not recorded which). It is not recorded whose cells these are; they may come from a transplant donor. The CDR3 runs from the conserved cysteine through the conserved F or W. A D gene is named only where the DNA matches it firmly. The size entry is marked missing in some rows and otherwise reads once, few, many or a size class.

D gene	J gene	clone size	V gene	CDR3 protein	CDR3 DNA
NA	TRBJ1-4	NA	TRBV6-1	CASSFLVMDTLNEKLFF	TGTGCCAGCAGCTTCTTGGTAATGGACACCTTGAATGAAAAACTGTTTTTT
NA	TRBJ1-4	NA	TRBV12-3/TRBV12-4	CASSFSGSDEKLFF	TGTGCCAGCAGTTTCTCAGGGTCGGATGAAAAACTGTTTTTT
TRBD1	TRBJ1-1	NA	TRBV6-2/TRBV6-3	CASSELLGQGGTEAFF	TGTGCCAGCAGTGAGCTACTGGGACAGGGAGGCACTGAAGCTTTCTTT
TRBD2	TRBJ2-1	few	TRBV4-3	CASSQNPRAGGYNEQFF	TGCGCCAGCAGCCAAAACCCCCGAGCGGGGGGCTACAATGAGCAGTTCTTC
TRBD1	TRBJ2-7	once	TRBV15	CATSRGFGTADLSYEQYF	TGTGCCACCAGCAGAGGATTCGGGACAGCCGATCTCTCCTACGAGCAGTACTTC
NA	TRBJ2-3	once	TRBV20-1	CSARVQKMADTQYF	TGCAGTGCTAGAGTTCAAAAAATGGCAGATACGCAGTATTTT
NA	TRBJ2-2	few	TRBV6-2/TRBV6-3	CASSYLKPTGRFTNTGELFF	TGTGCCAGCAGTTACTTGAAACCGACAGGGAGGTTTACGAACACCGGGGAGCTGTTTTTT
TRBD2	TRBJ2-3	few	TRBV12-3/TRBV12-4	CASSLPSGLEVPSTDTQYF	TGTGCCAGCAGTTTACCTAGCGGGCTGGAGGTTCCTAGCACAGATACGCAGTATTTT
NA	TRBJ2-1	few	TRBV19	CASSDRDHGYNEQFF	TGTGCCAGTAGTGACCGGGACCACGGATACAATGAGCAGTTCTTC
NA	TRBJ1-1	few	TRBV12-3/TRBV12-4	CASSRDGLDTEAFF	TGTGCCAGCAGTCGGGACGGATTGGACACTGAAGCTTTCTTT
NA	TRBJ2-5	NA	TRBV7-3	CASSPNGVGGTQYF	TGTGCCAGCAGCCCGAATGGGGTAGGCGGGACCCAGTACTTC
TRBD2	TRBJ2-2	few	TRBV20-1	CSAPTAGGFNTGELFF	TGCAGTGCTCCCACAGCGGGAGGCTTTAACACCGGGGAGCTGTTTTTT
NA	TRBJ1-2	NA	TRBV12-3/TRBV12-4	CASGLRADYGYTF	TGTGCCAGCGGACTTCGAGCAGATTATGGCTACACCTTC
NA	TRBJ1-1	NA	TRBV6-1	CASSLGEDTEAFF	TGTGCCAGCAGTCTCGGGGAGGACACTGAAGCTTTCTTT
NA	TRBJ2-5	few	TRBV5-1	CASSSLVGSQETQYF	TGCGCCAGCAGCTCGCTGGTGGGCTCTCAAGAGACCCAGTACTTC
NA	TRBJ1-3	NA	TRBV27	CASSLSPPGTSFGNTIYF	TGTGCCAGCAGTTTATCCCCGCCCGGGACATCTTTCGGAAACACCATATATTTT
NA	TRBJ2-7	NA	TRBV3-1	CASSQDRGSIDF	TGTGCCAGCAGCCAAGATCGAGGCAGCATAGACTTC
TRBD1	TRBJ2-3	NA	TRBV5-6	CASSFAGQELKTDTQYF	TGTGCCAGCAGCTTCGCGGGACAGGAGCTCAAGACAGATACGCAGTATTTT
TRBD2	TRBJ2-5	NA	TRBV9	CASSVAGGLETQYF	TGTGCCAGCAGCGTAGCGGGAGGGTTGGAGACCCAGTACTTC
TRBD2	TRBJ2-7	NA	TRBV29-1	CSVERLAGRGLEQYF	TGCAGCGTTGAGAGACTAGCGGGACGTGGGCTCGAGCAGTACTTC
NA	TRBJ2-3	NA	TRBV28	CASSPPSTMGGPVDTQYF	TGTGCCAGCAGTCCCCCAAGTACGATGGGGGGGCCGGTAGATACGCAGTATTTT
TRBD1	TRBJ2-7	few	TRBV11-2	CASSLEMTGEQYF	TGTGCCAGCAGCTTAGAAATGACAGGGGAGCAGTACTTC
TRBD1	TRBJ1-5	few	TRBV20-1	CSAREGQGYQPQHF	TGCAGTGCTAGAGAGGGACAGGGCTATCAGCCCCAGCATTTT
TRBD1	TRBJ1-1	few	TRBV5-1	CASSSPIDRDNTEAFF	TGCGCCAGCAGCTCGCCTATTGACAGGGACAACACTGAAGCTTTCTTT
NA	TRBJ1-3	NA	TRBV6-5	CASSSYGTPGNTIYF	TGTGCCAGCAGTTCGTACGGGACACCCGGAAACACCATATATTTT
TRBD2	TRBJ2-3	NA	TRBV7-9	CASSLDVAGGFTQYF	TGTGCCAGCAGCTTAGATGTAGCGGGAGGTTTTACGCAGTATTTT
TRBD1	TRBJ1-5	many	TRBV6-2/TRBV6-3	CASSSGTVSNQPQHF	TGTGCCAGCAGTTCCGGGACAGTCAGCAATCAGCCCCAGCATTTT
TRBD2	TRBJ2-7	many	TRBV20-1	CSARLAGASYEQYF	TGCAGTGCTAGATTGGCGGGAGCCTCCTACGAGCAGTACTTC
NA	TRBJ1-4	NA	TRBV4-3	CASSQDLGAGEKLFF	TGCGCCAGCAGCCAAGATCTGGGGGCGGGTGAAAAACTGTTTTTT
NA	TRBJ2-5	NA	TRBV28	CASSLSGGAVKETQYF	TGTGCCAGCAGTTTGAGTGGTGGGGCAGTTAAAGAGACCCAGTACTTC
TRBD1	TRBJ2-2	NA	TRBV12-3/TRBV12-4	CASRLSGTGGSGELFF	TGTGCCAGCAGGCTATCCGGGACAGGGGGCAGCGGGGAGCTGTTTTTT
TRBD1	TRBJ2-7	NA	TRBV6-1	CASSETDRAYEQYF	TGTGCCAGCAGTGAGACAGACAGGGCCTACGAGCAGTACTTC
TRBD1	TRBJ1-2	few	TRBV30	CAWSRGSKAGGHTF	TGTGCCTGGAGCCGCGGGTCTAAAGCAGGGGGTCACACCTTC
NA	TRBJ1-4	few	TRBV5-1	CASSITGRQGEKLFF	TGCGCCAGCAGCATCACGGGACGGCAGGGGGAAAAACTGTTTTTT
NA	TRBJ2-1	once	TRBV11-3	CASSFSWRERSDEQFF	TGTGCCAGCAGCTTCTCCTGGAGGGAGAGGAGCGATGAGCAGTTCTTC
TRBD2	TRBJ2-7	many	TRBV5-1	CASSLRLAGGYEQYF	TGCGCCAGCAGCCTTAGACTAGCGGGAGGGTACGAGCAGTACTTC
TRBD2	TRBJ2-1	few	TRBV7-8	CASSLSSGGLYNEQFF	TGTGCCAGCAGCTTGTCTAGCGGGGGTCTGTACAATGAGCAGTTCTTC
TRBD2	TRBJ2-6	NA	TRBV11-2	CASKGLAGGSGANVLTF	TGTGCCAGCAAGGGACTAGCGGGAGGCTCTGGGGCCAACGTCCTGACTTTC
TRBD1	TRBJ1-2	NA	TRBV7-9	CASSSRDRGLGYGYTF	TGTGCCAGCAGCTCCCGGGACAGGGGCTTAGGGTATGGCTACACCTTC
NA	TRBJ2-5	NA	TRBV4-1	CASSQVSEQETQYF	TGCGCCAGCAGCCAAGTTAGCGAGCAAGAGACCCAGTACTTC
TRBD1	TRBJ1-5	NA	TRBV6-1	CASSTGGRVQPQHF	TGTGCCAGCAGTACAGGGGGCCGAGTGCAGCCCCAGCATTTT
NA	TRBJ1-5	NA	TRBV4-1	CASSPLADPGVGSNQPQHF	TGCGCCAGCAGCCCACTAGCAGATCCAGGGGTTGGGAGCAATCAGCCCCAGCATTTT
NA	TRBJ2-4	few	TRBV20-1	CSARDHRNLAKNIQYF	TGCAGTGCTAGAGATCACAGGAACTTAGCCAAAAACATTCAGTACTTC
NA	TRBJ2-1	NA	TRBV11-3	CASSNPGGPREEQFF	TGTGCCAGCAGCAATCCCGGTGGCCCACGGGAGGAGCAGTTCTTC
NA	TRBJ2-7	once	TRBV7-9	CASSLIGPGASYEQYF	TGTGCCAGCAGCTTAATAGGGCCGGGGGCCTCCTACGAGCAGTACTTC
NA	TRBJ2-2	many	TRBV7-7	CASSRTGVNTGELFF	TGTGCCAGCAGTAGGACGGGAGTGAACACCGGGGAGCTGTTTTTT
TRBD1	TRBJ2-7	NA	TRBV27	CASSLSLDRGIYEQYF	TGTGCCAGCAGTTTATCATTAGACAGGGGTATCTACGAGCAGTACTTC
TRBD2	TRBJ2-7	NA	TRBV20-1	CSVARGGRYEQYF	TGCAGTGTCGCGCGGGGGGGCAGGTACGAGCAGTACTTC
NA	TRBJ1-2	NA	TRBV4-1	CASHQESASYGYTF	TGCGCCAGCCACCAAGAGAGTGCCTCCTATGGCTACACCTTC
TRBD2	TRBJ2-7	NA	TRBV20-1	CSAGLAGGPGEQYF	TGCAGTGCGGGTCTAGCGGGAGGGCCCGGCGAGCAGTACTTC
TRBD1	TRBJ1-3	NA	TRBV23-1	CAGEGQGPGNTIYF	TGCGCCGGGGAAGGACAGGGCCCTGGAAACACCATATATTTT
NA	TRBJ2-1	many	TRBV10-3	CAISERGYEQFF	TGTGCCATCAGTGAGCGGGGGTATGAGCAGTTCTTC
NA	TRBJ2-7	few	TRBV4-1	CASSRESASGNYEQYF	TGCGCCAGCAGCCGCGAGTCGGCGAGCGGAAACTACGAGCAGTACTTC
NA	TRBJ2-3	few	TRBV20-1	CSARSPSRADTQYF	TGCAGTGCTAGATCTCCGTCCAGGGCGGATACGCAGTATTTT
NA	TRBJ1-5	NA	TRBV12-3/TRBV12-4	CASSSSRRNQPQHF	TGTGCCAGCAGTTCCTCACGGCGCAATCAGCCCCAGCATTTT